One sample yielded the 14 T cell receptor beta chains listed below, sequenced in a study of blood T cell repertoires in COVID-19. Generated by immunoSEQ multiplex PCR, the TCRdb table keeps only in-frame clones and is missing some. The table shows some 200,000 clones, with 80% to 85% occurring only once. The sample consisted of peripheral blood. The receptors stem from a woman aged 40 to 50 with acute or convalescent COVID-19.

The chain links TRBV28 to TRBJ1-5; 7 nucleotides match TRBD1. Germline CDR1 is MDHEN and CDR2 is SYDVKM. The CDR3 consists of 18 residues. The junction had 12 bases not matched to a gene; V was cut back by 4 bases and J by 0 bases. CDR3 in amino acids: CASSSLTDRTYSNQPQHF. CDR3 DNA sequence: TGTGCCAGCAGTTCTCTCACGGACAGGACCTATAGCAATCAGCCCCAGCATTTT.

V gene TRBV19 combines with J gene TRBJ1-2; 7 bases are a match to TRBD1. V trimming: 7 bases; J trimming: 6 bases; junction bases outside the gene matches: 11. CDR3 length equals 14 residues. Germline V gene lookup returns CDR1 LNHDA and CDR2 SQIVND (reference sequence). The CDR3 loop reads CASTRLGQENGYTF. CDR3 in DNA: TGTGCCAGTACCCGCTTAGGACAGGAGAATGGCTACACCTTC.

The chain carries TRBV5-1 and TRBJ2-3, with a possible D match to TRBD2 (6 bases). Per the germline V gene, CDR1 is SGHRS and CDR2 is YFSETQ. The V gene lost 4 bases and the J gene lost 10 bases, with 10 bases spanning the gap. The CDR3 totals 11 residues. The CDR3 nucleotides read TGCGCCAGCAGCAGGGACTCGGCGCAGTATTTT. This encodes CASSRDSAQYF.

The rearrangement joins TRBV7-2 to TRBJ1-6, with a weak D call TRBD1 (6 bases). V lost 6 bases and J lost 3, with 12 bases in between. The CDR3 spans 15 residues. Germline V gene sequence: CDR1 SGHTA, CDR2 FQGNSA. The CDR3 loop is CASSLQGIYNSPLHF. In nucleotides, the CDR3 is TGTGCCAGCAGTCTACAGGGAATCTATAATTCACCCCTCCACTTT.

The chain joins TRBV15 to TRBJ2-5; TRBD1 agrees at 8 bases. Trimming at V came to 1 base and at J to 1 base, leaving 5 bases not matched to a gene. This CDR3 contains 16 residues. The germline V gene encodes CDR1 LNHNV and CDR2 YYDKDF (reference sequence). The CDR3 loop reads CATSRGDRGPQETQYF. CDR3 nucleotides: TGTGCCACCAGCAGAGGAGACAGGGGCCCCCAAGAGACCCAGTACTTC.

The V and J genes are TRBV19 and TRBJ1-5, with D hard to call. The ends were cut back, 7 bases at V and 0 bases at J, with 10 bases in the middle. CDR3 length: 14 residues. Germline loops: CDR1 LNHDA, CDR2 SQIVND (reference sequence). The CDR3 reads CASTELRSNQPQHF. The CDR3 DNA is TGTGCCAGTACCGAACTGCGTAGCAATCAGCCCCAGCATTTT.

In this sample, this clone turned up once. This chain joins TRBV7-9 and TRBJ1-2; 9 bases map to TRBD1. Unmatched junction bases numbered 3, after V lost 5 bases and J lost 2 bases. The CDR3 contains 14 residues. CDR1 and CDR2 from the germline V gene are SEHNR and FQNEAQ (reference sequence). The CDR3 sequence is CASSPGQGNYGYTF. CDR3 bases: TGTGCCAGCAGCCCGGGACAGGGAAACTATGGCTACACCTTC. Drawing the rest from reference TRBV7-9 and TRBJ1-2, the complete variable domain is DTGVSQNPRHKITKRGQNVTFRCDPISEHNRLYWYRQTLGQGPEFLTYFQNEAQLEKSRLLSDRFSAERPKGSFSTLEIQRTEQGDSAMYLCASSPGQGNYGYTFGSGTRLTVV.

V is TRBV18 and J is TRBJ1-5; 10 bases are shared with TRBD1. The junction had 7 bases not matched to a gene; V was cut back by 4 bases and J by 4 bases. Germline V gives CDR1 KGHSH, CDR2 LQKENI. This CDR3 spans 16 amino acids. DNA for the CDR3: TGTGCCAGCTCACAAGGGGACAGGGGCCTGAATCAGCCCCAGCATTTT. Translating it yields CASSQGDRGLNQPQHF.

V is TRBV7-2 and J is TRBJ1-3; tentatively, D is TRBD1 (5 bases). Per germline, CDR1 SGHTA and CDR2 FQGNSA. The CDR3 runs to 14 residues. Trimming cost V 2 bases and J 8 bases, with 13 bases left between them. DNA for the CDR3: TGTGCCAGCAGCTTAACAGGTGGTGCTCACACCATATATTTT. Encoded protein: CASSLTGGAHTIYF.

The chain is built from TRBV12-3 or TRBV12-4 and TRBJ2-5, with D possibly being TRBD1 (5 bases). The CDR3 spans 13 residues. The V end lost 8 bases, the J end lost 2 bases, and 12 bases lay between the germline ends. CDR3 protein: CASQQGVQETQYF. For the CDR3, the DNA is TGTGCCAGCCAGCAGGGTGTACAAGAGACCCAGTACTTC.

The chain is built from TRBV19 and TRBJ1-2, with TRBD1 matching over 7 bases. This CDR3 region has 12 residues. Trimming took 4 bases from V and 6 from J; bases not matched to a gene: 2. The germline V gene has CDR1 LNHDA and CDR2 SQIVND (reference sequence). The CDR3 sequence: CASSRQGDGYTF. The DNA for the CDR3 is TGTGCCAGTAGTAGACAGGGTGATGGCTACACCTTC.

This clone was seen once. V gene TRBV27 combines with J gene TRBJ2-2, with D maybe TRBD1 (6 bases). The CDR3 totals 14 residues. Per germline, CDR1 MNHEY and CDR2 SMNVEV (reference sequence). Trimming removed 6 bases from V and 3 bases from J, with 11 bases in between. This chain's CDR3 is CASSWDIDTGELFF. The CDR3 DNA reads TGTGCCAGCAGCTGGGACATTGACACCGGGGAGCTGTTTTTT.

The chain employs TRBV5-1 and TRBJ2-3; 9 nucleotides align to TRBD2. V dropped 3 bases and J dropped 3; count of bases not matched to a gene: 5. CDR3 size: 15 residues. The germline V gene encodes CDR1 SGHRS and CDR2 YFSETQ. The CDR3 sequence is CASSSSSGVTDTQYF. DNA for the CDR3: TGCGCCAGCAGCTCCTCTAGCGGGGTAACAGATACGCAGTATTTT.

This clone showed up just once. The chain employs TRBV30 and TRBJ2-7; 7 bases line up with TRBD1. After removal of 2 bases from V and 2 bases from J, the junction contained 6 bases not matched to a gene. CDR3 size: 14 residues. The germline V gene has CDR1 GTSNPN and CDR2 SVGIG (reference sequence). CDR3 sequence (DNA): TGTGCCTGGAGTCCTGGGACAGCCACCTACGAGCAGTACTTC. Amino acid sequence: CAWSPGTATYEQYF.